This T cell receptor (beta chain) comes out of a study of T-cell memory formation after mild COVID-19 (TCRdb year 2021). Describing the broader study: Most TCR sequence clusters were specific to one of the two donors. T-cell clones expanding and contracting after mild COVID-19 in a couple of donors were tracked by longitudinal TCRalpha and TCRbeta repertoire sequencing. The cohort comprised two young, previously healthy adult volunteers, one female and one male.

What the research found in general, with its limitations: Contracting CD4+ clones appeared mostly in the CM and EM memory subsets, whereas CD8+ clones were enriched in EMRA. Some responding clones were detected in pre-infection memory, which suggested that pre-existing cross-reactive memory T cells had joined the SARS-CoV-2 response. Only a couple of mild cases were covered in the study, and larger cohorts including severe cases with pre-infection samples were considered necessary. SARS-CoV-2 specificity of the second-wave clones peaking on day 37 was not confirmed. Clones that contracted from day 15 to 85 showed balanced CD4/CD8 phenotypes, whereas a second wave of clones that expanded from day 15 to 37 leaned towards CD4+.

PBMCs were isolated by Ficoll-Paque density gradient centrifugation. Only a few counts were recorded for this clonotype. The specificity of this receptor is unknown. The record has no base qualities; no much larger clone is one base away. The data were produced on an Illumina NovaSeq 6000. TCRalpha and TCRbeta cDNA libraries were constructed by 5'RACE with constant-segment primers, with sample barcodes and unique molecular identifiers being introduced. RNA was extracted from every sample with Trizol reagent. Library amplification was performed in two PCR steps, and a second sample barcode and Illumina TruSeq adapters were introduced in the second step. Sequencing of libraries was performed on an Illumina NovaSeq with 2 x 150 bp paired-end reads. On the study's bioinformatics: Demultiplexing of reads and collapsing into UMI-guided consensus sequences were performed with migec v1.2.7. Using mixcr v2.1.11, UMI consensuses were aligned to TRA and TRB V and J templates and then assembled into clonotypes. Expanded or contracted clonotypes were those called significant by both edgeR and NoisET, with noise models trained on biological replicates. For edgeR calls, the thresholds were a false discovery rate-adjusted p below 0.01 and a log2 fold-change of 1. PCA with hierarchical clustering of max-normalized trajectories of the 1000 most abundant clonotypes was used as exploratory dynamics analysis. Separately sequenced CD4+ and CD8+ repertoires were used to assign the CD4 or CD8 phenotype of responding clones. The public reads were reprocessed in TCRdb via fastp at Q25 and MiXCR, keeping in-frame beta chains. Each record represents a unique CDR3 protein, reported with the most common genes and DNA among its rows. The V and J calls follow TCRdb's processing rather than the paper's. The sample includes approximately 450,000 distinct CDR3 sequences, with about 20% observed a single time. The top ten clonotypes cover 10% to 15% of the sample.

The CDR3 measures 14 amino acids from cysteine to phenylalanine. Only the CDR3 portion is preserved as DNA: 42 bases, with reading frame beginning at the first base. CDR1 and CDR2 were assigned from the germline V gene as SGHVS and FNYEAQ. V is clipped by 5 bases and J by 0 bases, and the sequence between their germline boundaries is 11 bases long. The sample taken for sequencing was PBMCs or a T cell subset sorted from them (not recorded which). This sequence originates from an adult woman who had mild COVID-19 (a few samples of this study predate the infection). The sample titles of this study are shuffled in the database, so cell type and time point are left out; the donor was told from shared clones. The rearranged segments are TRBV7-6 and TRBJ2-7, and possibly TRBD2, on 5 matching bases. The CDR3 protein: CASSPWESSYEQYF. The nucleotide sequence is TGTGCCAGCAGCCCCTGGGAGAGCTCCTACGAGCAGTACTTC.